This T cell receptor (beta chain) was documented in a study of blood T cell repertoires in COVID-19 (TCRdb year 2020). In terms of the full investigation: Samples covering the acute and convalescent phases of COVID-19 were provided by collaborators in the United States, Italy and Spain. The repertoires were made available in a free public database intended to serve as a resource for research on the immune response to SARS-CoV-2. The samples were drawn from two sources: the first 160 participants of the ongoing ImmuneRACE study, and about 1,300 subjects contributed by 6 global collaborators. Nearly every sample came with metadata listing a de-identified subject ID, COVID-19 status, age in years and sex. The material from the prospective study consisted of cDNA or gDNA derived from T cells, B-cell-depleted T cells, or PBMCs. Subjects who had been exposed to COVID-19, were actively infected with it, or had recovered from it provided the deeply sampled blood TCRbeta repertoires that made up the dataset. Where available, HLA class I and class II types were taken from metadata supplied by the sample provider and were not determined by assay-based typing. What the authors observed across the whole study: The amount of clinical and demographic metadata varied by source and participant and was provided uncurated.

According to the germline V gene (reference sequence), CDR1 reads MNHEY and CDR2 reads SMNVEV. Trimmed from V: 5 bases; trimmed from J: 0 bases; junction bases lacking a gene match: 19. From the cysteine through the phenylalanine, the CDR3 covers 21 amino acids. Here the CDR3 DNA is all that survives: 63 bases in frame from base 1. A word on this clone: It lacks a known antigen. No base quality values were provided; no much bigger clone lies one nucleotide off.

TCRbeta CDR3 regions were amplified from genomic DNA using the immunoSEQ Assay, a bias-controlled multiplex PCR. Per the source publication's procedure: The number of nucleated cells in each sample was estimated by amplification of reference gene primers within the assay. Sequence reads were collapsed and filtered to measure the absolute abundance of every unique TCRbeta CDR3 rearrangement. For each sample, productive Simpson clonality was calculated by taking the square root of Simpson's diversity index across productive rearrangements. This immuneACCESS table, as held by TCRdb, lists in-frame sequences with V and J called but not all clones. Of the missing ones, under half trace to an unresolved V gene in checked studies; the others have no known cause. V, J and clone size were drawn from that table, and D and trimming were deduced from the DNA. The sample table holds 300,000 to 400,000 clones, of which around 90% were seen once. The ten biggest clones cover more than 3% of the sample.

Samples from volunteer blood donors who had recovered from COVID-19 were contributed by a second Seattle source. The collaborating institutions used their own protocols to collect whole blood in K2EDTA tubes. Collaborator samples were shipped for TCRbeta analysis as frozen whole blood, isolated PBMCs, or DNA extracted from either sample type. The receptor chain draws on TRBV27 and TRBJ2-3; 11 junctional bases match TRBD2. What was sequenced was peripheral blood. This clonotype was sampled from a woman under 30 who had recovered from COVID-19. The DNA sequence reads TGTGCCAGCAGTAAAAAAAAACCAACTAGCGGGAGAGCTTCTAGCACAGATACGCAGTATTTT. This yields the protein CASSKKKPTSGRASSTDTQYF.